The 27 T cell receptor beta chains in this list originate from one sample, sequenced in a study of OX40 agonist ivuxolimab in advanced cancers. Library preparation used the immunoSEQ multiplex PCR assay. TCRdb took over this immuneACCESS table, retaining in-frame rearrangements with V and J assigned. Such tables are incomplete; in checked studies, under half of the missing clones stem from an unresolved V gene, and the remainder is unexplained. Recorded for this sample are under 80,000 clones; around 90% of them occurred a single time. The ten largest clones take up 2% to 2.5% of the sample. Sequences were derived from CD4+ or CD8+ T cells sorted from blood, sampled in a trial of the OX40 agonist ivuxolimab. These receptors all come from an adult with an advanced solid tumor such as melanoma, head and neck, liver or kidney cancer.

For the CDR3, the DNA is TGTGCCAGCAGCTTCCCCGACGAGCAGTACTTC. This sequence encodes CASSFPDEQYF. The V gene is TRBV6-1, the J gene TRBJ2-7, with D unclear. The germline V and J ends were trimmed by 6 bases and 5 bases, with 8 bases remaining between them. The CDR3 sequence is 11 residues long. Germline V gives CDR1 MNHNS, CDR2 SASEGT.

The chain couples TRBV7-9 to TRBJ2-2; D unclear. CDR3 length: 15 residues. V was clipped by 0 bases and J by 2 bases, with 7 bases between them. Germline-derived CDR1 and CDR2 are SEHNR and FQNEAQ (reference sequence). In nucleotides, the CDR3 is TGTGCCAGCAGCTTAGCGTACACCAACACCGGGGAGCTGTTTTTT. Protein product: CASSLAYTNTGELFF.

The chain joins TRBV7-2 to TRBJ1-6, with D uncertain. The CDR3 loop spans 14 amino acids. The germline gives CDR1 SGHTA, CDR2 FQGNSA. Trimming shortened V by 5 bases and J by 0 bases, and 5 bases separated the two germline ends. As DNA, the CDR3 is TGTGCCAGCAGCCAAAGCTCCTATAATTCACCCCTCCACTTT. Its protein is CASSQSSYNSPLHF. Using reference TRBV7-2 and TRBJ1-6 for the parts outside the CDR3, the full variable domain is GAGVSQSPSNKVTEKGKDVELRCDPISGHTALYWYRQSLGQGLEFLIYFQGNSAPDKSGLPSDRFSAERTGGSVSTLTIQRTQQEDSAVYLCASSQSSYNSPLHFGNGTRLTVT.

The chain uses TRBV10-3 and TRBJ1-5; D uncertain. CDR3 length equals 13 residues. Trimming left V 8 bases short and J 1 base short, with 9 bases between. Looked up from germline, CDR1 is ENHRY and CDR2 is SYGVKD. The CDR3 sequence is CAIGEGSNQPQHF. CDR3 in DNA: TGTGCCATCGGCGAAGGAAGCAATCAGCCCCAGCATTTT.

The chain recombines TRBV4-3 with TRBJ1-2; D might be TRBD1 (5 bases). The CDR3 covers 14 residues. CDR1 is LGHNA and CDR2 is YSLEER in the germline V gene. The V end was cut by 1 base, the J end by 5 bases, with 11 bases between. The CDR3 coding sequence is TGCGCCAGCAGCCAAGGAGCAGGGAGTTATGGCTACACCTTC. Translating it yields CASSQGAGSYGYTF.

The rearrangement links TRBV5-4 to TRBJ1-2; TRBD1 aligns across 8 bases. The CDR3 contains 17 residues. The ends lost 4 bases at V and 2 bases at J; junction bases unmatched: 13. Germline V gene lookup returns CDR1 SGHNT and CDR2 YYREEE (reference sequence). The CDR3 DNA follows: TGTGCCAGCAGCCCAGGGGGCACTTATCAACTCAACTATGGCTACACCTTC. This sequence encodes CASSPGGTYQLNYGYTF.

The CDR3 spells CASSSGQGVSYEQYF. DNA of the CDR3: TGTGCCAGCAGCTCGGGACAGGGGGTTTCCTACGAGCAGTACTTC. The chain carries TRBV5-4 and TRBJ2-7; 11 bases are shared with TRBD1. The CDR3 totals 15 residues. J lost 1 base, V lost 3 bases, and 3 bases had no gene match. Germline V gives CDR1 SGHNT, CDR2 YYREEE (reference sequence).

The count of this clone is one. J is TRBJ2-6 and V is TRBV5-1; no clear D gene. Trimming shortened V by 0 bases and J by 0 bases, and 7 bases separated the two germline ends. Germline CDR1 and CDR2: SGHRS and YFSETQ. CDR3 size: 16 residues. In DNA form, the CDR3 reads TGCGCCAGCAGCTTGGGGCCCACCTCTGGGGCCAACGTCCTGACTTTC. It translates to CASSLGPTSGANVLTF.

The gene calls are TRBV4-2 and TRBJ2-3; 10 bases agree with TRBD2. V shed 0 bases, J shed 4 bases, and the junction held 7 bases outside the gene matches. This CDR3 is built from 17 residues. Germline V lookup: CDR1 LGHNA, CDR2 YNFKEQ. The CDR3 bases are TGTGCCAGCAGCCAAGATCCCCTAGCGGGGGCGTCAGATACGCAGTATTTT. Translation gives CASSQDPLAGASDTQYF.

V gene TRBV18 combines with J gene TRBJ1-4; D may be TRBD1 (5 bases). The CDR3 totals 15 residues. V lost 8 bases and J lost 3, with 16 bases in between. Germline loops: CDR1 KGHSH, CDR2 LQKENI. CDR3 sequence: CASASGGKANEKLFF. CDR3 nucleotide sequence: TGTGCCAGCGCAAGTGGGGGTAAAGCTAATGAAAAACTGTTTTTT.

The chain has TRBV19 and TRBJ2-5, with TRBD1 identical over 9 bases. The junction had 5 bases not matched to a gene; V was cut back by 10 bases and J by 2 bases. This CDR3 contains 13 residues. CDR1 and CDR2 (germline): LNHDA, SQIVND (reference sequence). CDR3: CATSDRGQETQYF. In DNA form, the CDR3 reads TGTGCCACCTCGGACAGGGGACAAGAGACCCAGTACTTC.

This clone came up a few times. The CDR3 here is CASSKLGTGAHEQYF. CDR3 sequence (DNA): TGTGCCAGCTCAAAATTGGGGACAGGGGCCCACGAGCAGTACTTC. The chain uses TRBV18 and TRBJ2-7; 10 nucleotides match TRBD1. The J segment lost 5 bases and the V segment lost 5 bases, leaving 9 bases of the junction unmatched. The CDR3 has 15 residues. Looked up from germline, CDR1 is KGHSH and CDR2 is LQKENI.

This chain links TRBV6-5 with TRBJ1-3; D is ambiguous. Germline assignment: CDR1 MNHEY and CDR2 SVGAGI. This CDR3 has 15 amino acids. Trimming cost V 4 bases and J 2 bases, with 12 bases left between them. The CDR3 DNA reads as TGTGCCAGCAGTTTCCGGGATATGGCTGGAAACACCATATATTTT. This gives the protein CASSFRDMAGNTIYF.

The rearrangement links TRBV28 to TRBJ1-6; D is possibly TRBD1 (6 bases). Germline assignment: CDR1 MDHEN and CDR2 SYDVKM. The V end lost 4 bases, the J end lost 10 bases, and 11 bases lay between the germline ends. CDR3 length equals 13 residues. CDR3 DNA sequence: TGTGCCAGCAGTTACAGGGTAAAGTCACCCCTCCACTTT. This sequence encodes CASSYRVKSPLHF.

Remarks on this clone: Germline and junction disagree at one end, which may indicate a read error. The chain employs TRBV30 and TRBJ1-2, with unresolved D. The CDR3 covers 12 residues. CDR1 and CDR2 (germline): GTSNPN, SVGIG (reference sequence). The CDR3 here is CTWSLSLGGYTF. The CDR3 region has the DNA TGTACCTGGAGCCTCTCGCTGGGTGGCTACACCTTC. The full variable domain, its missing parts supplied by reference TRBV30 and TRBJ1-2, is SQTIHQWPATLVQPVGSPLSLECTVEGTSNPNLYWYRQAAGRGLQLLFYSVGIGQISSEVPQNLSASRPQDRQFILSSKKLLLSDSGFYLCTWSLSLGGYTFGSGTRLTVV.

The chain combines TRBV18 with TRBJ1-1; 8 nucleotides agree with TRBD1. In germline, CDR1 is KGHSH, CDR2 LQKENI. Unmatched junction bases numbered 6, after V lost 4 bases and J lost 5 bases. CDR3 length: 14 residues. CDR3 amino acids: CASSQKDRDTEAFF. The CDR3 DNA reads as TGTGCCAGCTCACAGAAGGACAGGGATACTGAAGCTTTCTTT.

V usage is TRBV6-1 and J usage is TRBJ2-2; tentative D call: TRBD2 (6 bases). The V gene's germline CDR1 is MNHNS and CDR2 SASEGT. The V end was cut by 4 bases, the J end by 8 bases, with 20 bases between. There are 16 residues in the CDR3. Here the CDR3 DNA reads TGTGCCAGCAGTGTTGTCGGGACTGCCGTCGGAGGGGAGCTGTTTTTT. It specifies CASSVVGTAVGGELFF.

The chain is built from TRBV27 and TRBJ1-1; tentatively, D is TRBD1 (6 bases). Per the germline V gene, CDR1 is MNHEY and CDR2 is SMNVEV (reference sequence). Deletions cut 8 bases from V and 11 bases from J, with 18 bases between. The CDR3 runs to 12 residues. The DNA of the CDR3 is TGTGCCAGCTGGCGAGGGGGGGAAGGGGCTTTCTTT. This gives the protein CASWRGGEGAFF.

The chain links TRBV5-4 to TRBJ2-1; 10 nucleotides align to TRBD2. The junction had 1 base not matched to a gene; V was cut back by 1 base and J by 0 bases. The CDR3 runs to 16 residues. Germline V CDR1 and CDR2: SGHNT, YYREEE (reference sequence). The DNA for the CDR3 is TGTGCCAGCAGCTTGTCTAGCGGGAGCTCCTACAATGAGCAGTTCTTC. It specifies CASSLSSGSSYNEQFF.

The CDR3, as DNA: TGCAGCGTATACAGGGGCGGCTATGGCTACACCTTC. It encodes CSVYRGGYGYTF. This chain joins TRBV29-1 and TRBJ1-2; 7 positions agree with TRBD1. The CDR3 runs 12 residues. Germline assignment: CDR1 SQVTM and CDR2 ANQGSEA. J was trimmed by 4 bases and V by 6 bases; bases with no gene match: 5. The entire variable domain, with the rest obtained from reference TRBV29-1 and TRBJ1-2, is as follows: SAVISQKPSRDICQRGTSLTIQCQVDSQVTMMFWYRQQPGQSLTLIATANQGSEATYESGFVIDKFPISRPNLTFSTLTVSNMSPEDSSIYLCSVYRGGYGYTFGSGTRLTVV.

This rearrangement joins TRBV5-1 to TRBJ1-1; weak D call: TRBD1 (5 bases). V shed 5 bases and J shed 4 bases, with 30 bases lying between them. The CDR3 spans 19 residues. In germline, CDR1 is SGHRS, CDR2 YFSETQ. CDR3 sequence reads: CASSPWGLGASRVGTEAFF. For the CDR3, the DNA is TGCGCCAGCAGTCCATGGGGCCTAGGGGCGAGTAGGGTAGGCACTGAAGCTTTCTTT.

The V and J genes are TRBV7-2 and TRBJ1-5; D perhaps matches TRBD1 (6 bases). The CDR3 runs 15 residues. Germline V gives CDR1 SGHTA, CDR2 FQGNSA. Trimming took off 1 base at V and 1 base at J, with 8 bases between the two ends. The CDR3 DNA reads as TGTGCCAGCAGCTTAGGGCAGGGGAGCAATCAGCCCCAGCATTTT. Its translation is CASSLGQGSNQPQHF.

The rearrangement links TRBV30 to TRBJ2-7; D remains ambiguous. This CDR3 has 10 amino acids. V was trimmed by 1 base and J by 6 bases, leaving 4 bases between them. Germline-derived CDR1 and CDR2 are GTSNPN and SVGIG (reference sequence). Here the CDR3 reads CAWSDFEQYF. Written as DNA, the CDR3 is TGTGCCTGGAGTGATTTCGAGCAGTACTTC.

This chain joins TRBV2 and TRBJ2-7; D tentatively reads TRBD1 or TRBD2 (5 bases each). This CDR3 spans 14 amino acids. From germline, CDR1 is SNHLY and CDR2 FYNNEI. Trimming pared 6 bases from V and 1 base from J, leaving 13 bases between. CDR3 loop: CASRAGTASYEQYF. CDR3 sequence (DNA): TGTGCCAGCAGAGCCGGGACGGCATCCTACGAGCAGTACTTC.

V usage is TRBV5-4 and J usage is TRBJ2-7; 10 bases line up with TRBD2. The CDR3 loop spans 15 amino acids. CDR1 is SGHNT and CDR2 is YYREEE in the germline V gene (reference sequence). J was trimmed by 0 bases and V by 3 bases; bases with no gene match: 3. CDR3 in DNA: TGTGCCAGCAGCTCCTCTAGCGGGAGCTCCTACGAGCAGTACTTC. It specifies CASSSSSGSSYEQYF.

V usage is TRBV14 and J usage is TRBJ2-5, with D possibly matching TRBD1 (5 bases). Germline V gene lookup returns CDR1 SGHDN and CDR2 FVKESK. This CDR3 has 16 residues. V lost 2 bases to trimming and J lost 2 bases, with 15 bases between them. CDR3 sequence reads: CASSQFLSQGQETQYF. DNA for the CDR3: TGTGCCAGCAGCCAATTTCTGTCCCAGGGACAAGAGACCCAGTACTTC.

CDR3 coding DNA: TGTGCCAGCGGACGGGGTCTCGATAATTCACCCCTCCACTTT. Amino acids: CASGRGLDNSPLHF. This chain connects TRBV14 to TRBJ1-6; D unresolved. The CDR3 spans 14 residues. CDR1 and CDR2 (germline): SGHDN, FVKESK. The germline V and J ends were trimmed by 8 bases and 5 bases, with 13 bases remaining between them. The full variable domain, in which reference TRBV14 and TRBJ1-6 provide the parts outside the CDR3, is EAGVTQFPSHSVIEKGQTVTLRCDPISGHDNLYWYRRVMGKEIKFLLHFVKESKQDESGMPNNRFLAERTGGTYSTLKVQPAELEDSGVYFCASGRGLDNSPLHFGNGTRLTVT.